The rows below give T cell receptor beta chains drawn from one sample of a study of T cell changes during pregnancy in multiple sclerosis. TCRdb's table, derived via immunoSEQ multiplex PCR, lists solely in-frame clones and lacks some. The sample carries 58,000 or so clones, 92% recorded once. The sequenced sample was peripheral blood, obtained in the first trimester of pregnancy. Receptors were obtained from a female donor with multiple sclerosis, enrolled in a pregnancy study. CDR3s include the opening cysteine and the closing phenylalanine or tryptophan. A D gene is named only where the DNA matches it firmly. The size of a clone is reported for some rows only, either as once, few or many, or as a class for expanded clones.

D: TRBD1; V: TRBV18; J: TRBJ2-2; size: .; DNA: TGTGCCAGCTCACCCGGGACAGGGGGCAGCACCGGGGAGCTGTTTTTT; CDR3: CASSPGTGGSTGELFF
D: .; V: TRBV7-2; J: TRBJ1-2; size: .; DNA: TGTGCCAGCAGCTTAAATGGGACACCCGGCTCTGGCTACACCTTC; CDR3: CASSLNGTPGSGYTF
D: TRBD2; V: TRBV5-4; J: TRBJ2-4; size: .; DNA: TGTGCCAGCAGGGAAGGGACGGGGACTAGCGGGGCCAAAAACATTCAGTACTTC; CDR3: CASREGTGTSGAKNIQYF
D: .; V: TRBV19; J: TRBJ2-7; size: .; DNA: TGTGCCAGTAGCACCTCTAGCGGACAGTCCTACGAGCAGTACTTC; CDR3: CASSTSSGQSYEQYF
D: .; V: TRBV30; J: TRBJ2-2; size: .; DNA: TGTGCCTGGAGTGTAAGCGTTGGGGAGCTGTTTTTT; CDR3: CAWSVSVGELFF
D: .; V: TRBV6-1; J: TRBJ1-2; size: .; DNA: TGTGCCAGCAGTGAACAGGGTTCGTATGGCTACACCTTC; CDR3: CASSEQGSYGYTF
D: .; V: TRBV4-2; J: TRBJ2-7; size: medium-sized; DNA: TGTGCCAGCAGCCAAGAGGAGGGGAGCTCCTACGAGCAGTACTTC; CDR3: CASSQEEGSSYEQYF
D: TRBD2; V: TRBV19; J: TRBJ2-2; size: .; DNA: TGTGCCAGTAGTCCGCTAGCGGGAGAGCCTCACACCGGGGAGCTGTTTTTT; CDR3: CASSPLAGEPHTGELFF
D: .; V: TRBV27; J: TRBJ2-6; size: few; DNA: TGTGCCAGCAGTCCGAGATGGACAAATGGGGCCAACGTCCTGACTTTC; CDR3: CASSPRWTNGANVLTF
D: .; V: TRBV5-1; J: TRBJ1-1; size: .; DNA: TGCGCCAGCAGCTTGGACAGCCTTTATGCTGAAGCTTTCTTT; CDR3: CASSLDSLYAEAFF
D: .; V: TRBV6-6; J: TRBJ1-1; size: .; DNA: TGTGCCAGCAGTAAGACAGGTTTGAGGACTGAAGCTTTCTTT; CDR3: CASSKTGLRTEAFF
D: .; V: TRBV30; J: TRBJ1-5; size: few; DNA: TGTGCCTGGACCACAGGGTTGGACCAGCCCCAGCATTTT; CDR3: CAWTTGLDQPQHF
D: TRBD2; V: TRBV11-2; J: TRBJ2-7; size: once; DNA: TGTGCCAGCAGCCCCATTTTAACCGGACTAGTCTACGAGCAGTACTTC; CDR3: CASSPILTGLVYEQYF
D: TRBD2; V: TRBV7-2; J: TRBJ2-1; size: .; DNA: TGTGCCAGCAGCTTTGGACTAGCGGGAGGGGACAATGAGCAGTTCTTC; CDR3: CASSFGLAGGDNEQFF
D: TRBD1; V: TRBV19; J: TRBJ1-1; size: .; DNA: TGTGCCAGTATTTCGGTCCCGGGACAGGGGGCAACGAACACTGAAGCTTTCTTT; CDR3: CASISVPGQGATNTEAFF
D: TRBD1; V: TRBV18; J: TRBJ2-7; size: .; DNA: TGTGCCAGCTCAAGGACAGGTAGCTCCTACGAGCAGTACTTC; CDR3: CASSRTGSSYEQYF
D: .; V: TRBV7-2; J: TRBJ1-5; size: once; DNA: TGTGCCAGCAGCTTAGCGGGCAGGGCTTCGCCCCAGCATTTT; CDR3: CASSLAGRASPQHF
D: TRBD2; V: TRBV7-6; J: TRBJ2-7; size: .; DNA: TGTGCCAGCAGCTTCGGGGCGGGAGGAGGGACCTACGAGCAGTACTTC; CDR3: CASSFGAGGGTYEQYF
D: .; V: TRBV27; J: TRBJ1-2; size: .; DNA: TGTGCCAGCAGTACGACAGGAGTTTATGGCTACACCTTC; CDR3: CASSTTGVYGYTF
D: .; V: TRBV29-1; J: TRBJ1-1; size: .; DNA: TGCAGCGTCTCAGGGCTGATGAACACTGAAGCTTTCTTT; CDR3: CSVSGLMNTEAFF
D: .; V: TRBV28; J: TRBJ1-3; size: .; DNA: TGTGCCAGCAGCCCTGGTGGAGCAGTCCGTGGAAACACCATATATTTT; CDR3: CASSPGGAVRGNTIYF
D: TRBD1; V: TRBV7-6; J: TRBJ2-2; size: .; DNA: TGTGCCAGCAGCTTAGCGAAATGGGGACAGGGAGCCGGGGAGCTGTTTTTT; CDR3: CASSLAKWGQGAGELFF
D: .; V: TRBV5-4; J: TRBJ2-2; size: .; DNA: TGTGCCAGCAGCTTGGTCGTAACCGGGGAGCTGTTTTTT; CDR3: CASSLVVTGELFF
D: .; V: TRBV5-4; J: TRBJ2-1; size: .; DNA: TGTGCCAGCAGCTTGGGACTCTACAATGAGCAGTTCTTC; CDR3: CASSLGLYNEQFF
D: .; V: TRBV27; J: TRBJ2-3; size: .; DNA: TGTGCCAGCAGTTTGACTAGGTATACAGATACGCAGTATTTT; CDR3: CASSLTRYTDTQYF
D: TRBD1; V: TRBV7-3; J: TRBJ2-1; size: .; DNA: TGTGCCAGCAGCTCGACAGGGGCTGCCTACAATGAGCAGTTCTTC; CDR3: CASSSTGAAYNEQFF
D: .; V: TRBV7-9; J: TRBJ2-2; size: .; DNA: TGTGCCAGCAGCCGGGACTCAGGGCAAAAGGCCGGGGAGCTGTTTTTT; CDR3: CASSRDSGQKAGELFF